The rows below give T cell receptor beta chains drawn from one sample of a study of regulatory T cells in long-lasting Graves disease. TCRdb ran MiXCR on the multiplex PCR reads and lists one entry per CDR3 protein. Of approximately 300,000 distinct CDR3 sequences in the sample, 15% to 20% were seen once. The material sequenced was peripheral blood mononuclear cells (PBMCs), taken at new diagnosis, from a patient treated with antithyroid drugs. Receptor source: a female donor with Graves disease. CDR3s include the opening cysteine and the closing phenylalanine or tryptophan.

J gene	V gene	CDR3 protein
TRBJ2-7	TRBV7-9	CASSSGEGEQYF
TRBJ2-1	TRBV5-1	CASSSPGPAGNEQFF
TRBJ1-2	TRBV30	CASSDGDYGYTF
TRBJ1-4	TRBV19	CASSLGTATNEKLFF
TRBJ2-7	TRBV6-5	CASSYRGDEQYF
TRBJ1-2	TRBV19	CASSIAALYGYTF
TRBJ1-5	TRBV10-2	CASSSFLQPQHF
TRBJ2-5	TRBV20-1	CSVTNGGGTQYF
TRBJ2-7	TRBV20-1	CSALGWGSGSRYEQYF
TRBJ2-1	TRBV6-1	CASSPSASGRAHEQFF
TRBJ2-1	TRBV12-3/TRBV12-4	CASCRLATTISYNEQFF
TRBJ2-1	TRBV7-2	CASSSPPGVAGGPLKQFF
TRBJ2-2	TRBV5-6	CASSFGGGWNTGELFF
TRBJ2-3	TRBV18	CASSPWDRATDTQYF
TRBJ1-1	TRBV6-5	CASSSTALNTEAFF
TRBJ2-7	TRBV20-1	CSASLGTSLTDEQYF
TRBJ1-5	TRBV19	CASSPGTGPSNQPQHF
TRBJ1-4	TRBV6-1	CASSPGAGEKLFF
TRBJ1-1	TRBV12-3/TRBV12-4	CASSLRRGNTEAFF
TRBJ2-1	TRBV27	CASSLWGPGGRARNEQFF
TRBJ2-5	TRBV7-6	CASSLLSPRGTIQETQYF
TRBJ2-3	TRBV27	CASSVSPGSTDTQYF
TRBJ2-5	TRBV29-1	CSVEGSFHLGETQYF
TRBJ2-7	TRBV4-2	CASSQEDEAERAYEQYF
TRBJ2-5	TRBV3-1	CASSQGLRGDQETQYF
TRBJ2-7	TRBV11-2	CASSRDWRGQYF
TRBJ2-1	TRBV5-1	CASKGLAVNEQFF
TRBJ1-2	TRBV10-2	CASSEPGNYGYTF